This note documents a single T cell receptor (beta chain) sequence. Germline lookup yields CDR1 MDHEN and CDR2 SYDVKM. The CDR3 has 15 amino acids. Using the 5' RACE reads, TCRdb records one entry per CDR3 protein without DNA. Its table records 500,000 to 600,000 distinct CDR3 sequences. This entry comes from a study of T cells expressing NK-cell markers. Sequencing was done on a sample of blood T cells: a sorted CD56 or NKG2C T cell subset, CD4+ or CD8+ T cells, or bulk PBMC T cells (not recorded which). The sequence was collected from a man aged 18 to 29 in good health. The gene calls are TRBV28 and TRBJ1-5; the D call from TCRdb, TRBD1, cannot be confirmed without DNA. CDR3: CASILGRGSNQPQHF.